This TCR beta chain originates from a study of blood T cell repertoires in COVID-19. The assay was immunoSEQ multiplex PCR, and TCRdb's table has in-frame clones only and misses some. Of roughly 440,000 clones in the sample, 88% were seen once. V was clipped by 1 base and J by 6 bases, with 11 bases between them. Looked up from germline, CDR1 is MGHDK and CDR2 is SYGVNS. CDR3 size: 14 residues. Recruited during active infection, patients (from Seattle) were subsequently followed longitudinally. The sequence was collected from a woman aged 45 to 65 with COVID-19, enrolled during active disease. The source material was peripheral blood. The J gene is TRBJ2-3, the V gene TRBV25-1; D perhaps matches TRBD2 (6 bases). As DNA, the CDR3 is TGTGCCAGCAGTGAATTAGCGGTGGGGGATACGCAGTATTTT. As protein: CASSELAVGDTQYF. Drawing the rest from reference TRBV25-1 and TRBJ2-3, the complete variable domain is EADIYQTPRYLVIGTGKKITLECSQTMGHDKMYWYQQDPGMELHLIHYSYGVNSTEKGDLSSESTVSRIRTEHFPLTLESARPSHTSQYLCASSELAVGDTQYFGPGTRLTVL.